The 10 T cell receptor beta chains below come from one sample, sequenced in a study of blood T cell repertoires in COVID-19. Here immunoSEQ multiplex PCR was the method, and the copy in TCRdb shows in-frame clones only, minus some. The table includes about 230,000 clones, around 88% detected once. The source material was peripheral blood. All receptors derive from a man older than 75 with acute or convalescent COVID-19.

The CDR3 bases are TGTGCCAGCACCATACACGGACTAGCGGGGCAAGAGACCCAGTACTTC. It encodes CASTIHGLAGQETQYF. The V call is TRBV7-2, the J call TRBJ2-5; TRBD2 matches 12 bases. This CDR3 spans 16 amino acids. V lost 7 bases to trimming and J lost 2 bases; unmatched junction nucleotides: 8. CDR1 is SGHTA, CDR2 FQGNSA, per germline.

The chain employs TRBV15 and TRBJ1-1; TRBD1 agrees at 10 bases. Germline V gene sequence: CDR1 LNHNV, CDR2 YYDKDF (reference sequence). V lost 3 bases, J lost 0 bases, and 10 bases stayed unmatched. This CDR3 is 18 amino acids long. The DNA of the CDR3 is TGTGCCACCAGCAGTTCGACAGGGGGCTATAGGGTGAACACTGAAGCTTTCTTT. It specifies CATSSSTGGYRVNTEAFF.

This clone showed up just once. The chain has TRBV5-1 and TRBJ2-1, with D perhaps TRBD1 (5 bases). V lost 0 bases and J 4 bases, leaving 17 bases between the germline ends. CDR1 and CDR2 from the germline V gene are SGHRS and YFSETQ. The CDR3 consists of 17 residues. The CDR3 here is CASSLGNVIGAYNEQFF. The CDR3 DNA follows: TGCGCCAGCAGCTTGGGTAATGTTATTGGGGCGTACAATGAGCAGTTCTTC.

The chain links TRBV24-1 to TRBJ2-2; D is uncertain. This CDR3 has 14 amino acids. V was trimmed by 7 bases and J by 3 bases, leaving 11 bases between them. Germline CDR1 and CDR2: KGHDR and SFDVKD. In nucleotides, the CDR3 is TGTGCCACCAGGGAGCGAGGTGACACCGGGGAGCTGTTTTTT. The encoded protein is CATRERGDTGELFF.

The chain has TRBV3-1 (or the pseudogene TRBV3-2) and TRBJ2-1; the match to TRBD2 covers 8 bases. Trimming at V came to 1 base and at J to 4 bases, leaving 6 bases not matched to a gene. In germline, CDR1 is LGHDT, CDR2 YNNKEL (reference sequence). This CDR3 comprises 16 residues. In DNA, the CDR3 is TGTGCCAGCAGCCAAGTATACGGGAGGGCGTACAATGAGCAGTTCTTC. This sequence encodes CASSQVYGRAYNEQFF.

The chain links TRBV7-9 to TRBJ1-2; D perhaps matches TRBD1 (6 bases). V lost 6 bases to trimming and J lost 4 bases, with 15 bases between them. CDR1 SEHNR and CDR2 FQNEAQ come from the germline V gene (reference sequence). This CDR3 contains 14 residues. The CDR3 region is CASRSGGAGYGYTF. For the CDR3, the DNA is TGTGCCAGCAGGAGCGGGGGCGCGGGCTATGGCTACACCTTC.

The chain has TRBV2 and TRBJ1-1, with D unresolved. Germline V gives CDR1 SNHLY, CDR2 FYNNEI. The length of the CDR3 is 14 residues. CDR3: CATGEVVARPEAFF. CDR3 nucleotide sequence: TGTGCTACCGGGGAGGTTGTTGCACGCCCTGAAGCTTTCTTT.

This clone appeared a single time. The chain has TRBV18 and TRBJ1-1; no clear D gene. Germline assignment: CDR1 KGHSH and CDR2 LQKENI. This CDR3 spans 12 amino acids. Trimming removed 0 bases from V and 8 bases from J, with 7 bases in between. CDR3 sequence: CASSPPTKEAFF. CDR3 in DNA: TGTGCCAGCTCACCACCGACAAAAGAAGCTTTCTTT.

This chain joins TRBV5-4 and TRBJ1-1; no clear D gene. The CDR3 totals 14 residues. The germline CDR1 and CDR2 sequences are SGHNT and YYREEE (reference sequence). V was pared by 9 bases and J by 2 bases, with 17 bases between. DNA of the CDR3: TGTGCCACCACCCTACAGCCCCTTAACACTGAAGCTTTCTTT. Its protein is CATTLQPLNTEAFF.

This clone was seen a handful of times. The chain links TRBV20-1 to TRBJ2-7; 12 positions match TRBD2. The CDR3 consists of 14 residues. The junction had 7 bases not matched to a gene; V was cut back by 3 bases and J by 7 bases. CDR1 DFQATT and CDR2 SNEGSKA come from the germline V gene (reference sequence). CDR3 sequence (DNA): TGCAGTGCTAGTGATCGACTAGCGGGAGTAGAGCAGTACTTC. Its protein is CSASDRLAGVEQYF.